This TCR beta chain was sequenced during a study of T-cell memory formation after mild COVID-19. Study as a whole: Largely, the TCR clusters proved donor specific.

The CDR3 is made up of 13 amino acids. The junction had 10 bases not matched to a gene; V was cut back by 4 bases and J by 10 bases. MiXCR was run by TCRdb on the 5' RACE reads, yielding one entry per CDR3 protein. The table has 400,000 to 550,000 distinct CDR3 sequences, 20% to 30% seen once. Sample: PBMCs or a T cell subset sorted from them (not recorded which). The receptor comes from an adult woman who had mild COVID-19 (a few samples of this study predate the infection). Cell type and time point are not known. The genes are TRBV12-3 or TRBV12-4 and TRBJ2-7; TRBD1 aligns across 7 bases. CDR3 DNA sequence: TGTGCCAGCAGTTCTGGGACAGCCCGGCGCCAGTACTTC. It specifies CASSSGTARRQYF.